The rows below give T cell receptor beta chains drawn from one sample of a study of cytomegalovirus exposure and HLA in healthy donors. Assay: immunoSEQ multiplex PCR; the TCRdb copy retains only in-frame clones and omits some. The table shows roughly 77,000 clones, with around 67% occurring only once. Sequences were obtained from PBMCs. These receptors all stem from a woman between 50 and 59 years old in good health and CMV-seropositive. CDR3s include the opening cysteine and the closing phenylalanine or tryptophan. Fields, in order: V gene, J gene, CDR3 protein.

TRBV11-3	TRBJ2-3	CASSWSGGGLTDTQYF
TRBV7-3	TRBJ2-2	CASGGNSGELFF
TRBV2	TRBJ1-5	CASNGQGHNQPQHF
TRBV5-6	TRBJ1-4	CASSQTGAKANEKLFF
TRBV6-5	TRBJ2-1	CASSYPSGGIHEQFF
TRBV7-3	TRBJ1-2	CASGGEDYGYTF
TRBV5-5	TRBJ2-7	CASSFGQSYEQYF
TRBV7-2	TRBJ2-5	CASSLEGRWHPGETQYF
TRBV6-4	TRBJ2-1	CASRSPCPGRNEQFF
TRBV9	TRBJ2-6	CASRSRGEGSRVSGANVLTF
TRBV7-6	TRBJ2-2	CASSLYLAGDTGELFF
TRBV5-1	TRBJ1-6	CASSFRDRVDSPLHF
TRBV5-6	TRBJ2-5	CASSFGTGVETQYF
TRBV29-1	TRBJ2-5	CSVARYQETQYF
TRBV15	TRBJ1-5	CATSRDLSQPQHF
TRBV19	TRBJ1-1	CASRLTAEAFF
TRBV5-1	TRBJ1-4	CASTPSPTGGLEKLFF
TRBV5-4	TRBJ2-3	CASSRRQFNTDTQYF
TRBV5-1	TRBJ2-7	CASSYDTSLSYEQYF
TRBV20-1	TRBJ1-6	CSAQAGDFPIF
TRBV5-1	TRBJ2-5	CASSLTSGGSQETQYF
TRBV7-5	TRBJ2-5	CVRSLRSLGSGDLQETQYF
TRBV10-3	TRBJ2-5	CAISARVQETQYF
TRBV27	TRBJ1-4	CASSLQGTEKLFF
TRBV29-1	TRBJ1-1	CSVGGGAGTEAFF
TRBV7-9	TRBJ1-4	CASSLNLGAGEKLFF
TRBV6-1	TRBJ2-5	CASSALRGIETQYF
TRBV5-1	TRBJ2-5	CASSLQGVETQYF
TRBV5-5	TRBJ2-5	CASSLVPGVVQETQYF
TRBV27	-	CASSIQGPYEQYF
TRBV29-1	TRBJ2-2	CSVVATGELFF
TRBV19	TRBJ1-1	CASSTVTGTEAFF
TRBV5-4	TRBJ1-6	CASSLNSAGYNSPLHF
TRBV28	TRBJ2-1	CASSAPGLAHEQFF
TRBV10-3	TRBJ1-4	CAIKREVGTNEKLFF
TRBV2	TRBJ2-2	CASSVYSTSGELFF
TRBV29-1	TRBJ1-1	CSVRGRLNTEAFF
TRBV4-2	TRBJ2-4	CASSQEGGGNIQYF
TRBV5-1	TRBJ1-1	CASSFGTQGSTEAFF
TRBV28	TRBJ1-4	CASGGGPNEKLFF
TRBV7-9	TRBJ2-3	CASSLQTGNTDTQYF
TRBV7-9	TRBJ1-2	CASSGSPNYGYTF
TRBV4-2	TRBJ2-1	CASSLDLSGVGVQNEQFF
TRBV6-5	TRBJ2-1	CASRDGTSGYNEQFF
TRBV27	TRBJ1-1	CASSPWDREEAFF
TRBV9	TRBJ1-5	CASSAGQGDNQPQHF
TRBV4-2	TRBJ1-5	CASSQTGSNQPQHF
TRBV19	TRBJ2-2	CASNVGGNTGELFF
TRBV7-9	TRBJ1-1	CASSSRTGMNTEAFF